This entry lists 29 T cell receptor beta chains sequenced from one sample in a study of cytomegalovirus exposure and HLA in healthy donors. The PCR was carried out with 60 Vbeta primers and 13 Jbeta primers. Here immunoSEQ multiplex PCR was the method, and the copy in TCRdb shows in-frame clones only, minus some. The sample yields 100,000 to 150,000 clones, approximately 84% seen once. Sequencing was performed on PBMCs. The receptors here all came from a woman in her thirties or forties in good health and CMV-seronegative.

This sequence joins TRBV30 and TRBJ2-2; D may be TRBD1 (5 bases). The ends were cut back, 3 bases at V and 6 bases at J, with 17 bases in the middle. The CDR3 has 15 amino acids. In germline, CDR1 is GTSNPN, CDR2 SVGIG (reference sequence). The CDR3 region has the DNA TGTGCCTGGAGGTGGAGAGGCAGGGCGGCCGGGGAGCTGTTTTTT. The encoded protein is CAWRWRGRAAGELFF.

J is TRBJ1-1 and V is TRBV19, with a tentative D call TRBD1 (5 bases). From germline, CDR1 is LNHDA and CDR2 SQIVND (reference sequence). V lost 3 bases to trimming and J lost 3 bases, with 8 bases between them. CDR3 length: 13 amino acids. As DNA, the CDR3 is TGTGCCAGTAGTATTGGGGGGTACACTGAAGCTTTCTTT. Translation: CASSIGGYTEAFF.

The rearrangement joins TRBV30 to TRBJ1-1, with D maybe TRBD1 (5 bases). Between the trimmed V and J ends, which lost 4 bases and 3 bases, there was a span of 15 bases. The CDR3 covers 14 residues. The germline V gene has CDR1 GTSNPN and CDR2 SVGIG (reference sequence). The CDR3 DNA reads TGTGCCTGGACACAGGCGGGGGGATACACTGAAGCTTTCTTT. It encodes CAWTQAGGYTEAFF.

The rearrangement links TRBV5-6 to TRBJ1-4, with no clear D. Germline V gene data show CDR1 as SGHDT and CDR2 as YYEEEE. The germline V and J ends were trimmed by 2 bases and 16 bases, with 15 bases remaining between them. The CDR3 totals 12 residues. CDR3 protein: CASSFGGPVWFF. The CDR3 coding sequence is TGTGCCAGCAGCTTTGGAGGGCCCGTCTGGTTTTTT.

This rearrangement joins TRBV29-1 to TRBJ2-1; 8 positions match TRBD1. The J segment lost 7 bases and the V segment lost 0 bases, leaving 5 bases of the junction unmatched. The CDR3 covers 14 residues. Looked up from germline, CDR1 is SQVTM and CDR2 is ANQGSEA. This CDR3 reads CSVEDGRGRNEQFF. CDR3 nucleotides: TGCAGCGTTGAAGACGGCAGGGGGCGAAATGAGCAGTTCTTC.

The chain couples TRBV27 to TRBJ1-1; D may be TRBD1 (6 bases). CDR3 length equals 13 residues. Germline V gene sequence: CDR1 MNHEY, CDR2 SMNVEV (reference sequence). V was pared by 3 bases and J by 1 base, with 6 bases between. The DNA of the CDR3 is TGTGCCAGCAGTTTGACAGGGAACACTGAAGCTTTCTTT. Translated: CASSLTGNTEAFF.

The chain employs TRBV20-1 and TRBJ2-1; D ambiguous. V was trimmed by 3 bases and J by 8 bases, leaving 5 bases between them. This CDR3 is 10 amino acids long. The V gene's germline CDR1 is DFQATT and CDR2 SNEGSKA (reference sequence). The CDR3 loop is CSASIDEQFF. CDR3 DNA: TGCAGTGCTAGTATCGATGAGCAGTTCTTC.

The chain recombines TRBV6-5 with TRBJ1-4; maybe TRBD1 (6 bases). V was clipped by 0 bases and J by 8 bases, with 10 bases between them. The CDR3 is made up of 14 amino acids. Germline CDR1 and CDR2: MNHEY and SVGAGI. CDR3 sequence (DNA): TGTGCCAGCAGTTACTCGGGACAACCCGAAAAACTGTTTTTT. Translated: CASSYSGQPEKLFF.

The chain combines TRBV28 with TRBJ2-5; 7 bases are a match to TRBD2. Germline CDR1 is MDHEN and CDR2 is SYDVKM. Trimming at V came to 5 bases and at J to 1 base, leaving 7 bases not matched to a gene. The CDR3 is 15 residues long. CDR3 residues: CASSPLGTTQETQYF. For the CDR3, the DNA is TGTGCCAGCAGTCCCCTGGGGACTACCCAAGAGACCCAGTACTTC. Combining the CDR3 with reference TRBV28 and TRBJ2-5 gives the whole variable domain DVKVTQSSRYLVKRTGEKVFLECVQDMDHENMFWYRQDPGLGLRLIYFSYDVKMKEKGDIPEGYSVSREKKERFSLILESASTNQTSMYLCASSPLGTTQETQYFGPGTRLLVL.

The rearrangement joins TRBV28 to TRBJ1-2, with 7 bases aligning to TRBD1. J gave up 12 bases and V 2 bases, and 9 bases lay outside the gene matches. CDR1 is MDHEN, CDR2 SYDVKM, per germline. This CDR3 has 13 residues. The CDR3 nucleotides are TGTGCCAGCAGTTTAATGCAGCAGGGGGTACACACCTTC. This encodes CASSLMQQGVHTF.

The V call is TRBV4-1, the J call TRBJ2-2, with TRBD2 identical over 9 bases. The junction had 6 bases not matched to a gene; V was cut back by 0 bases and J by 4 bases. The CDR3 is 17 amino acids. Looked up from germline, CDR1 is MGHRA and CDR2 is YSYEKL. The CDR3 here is CASSQDPGGRATGELFF. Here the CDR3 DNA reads TGCGCCAGCAGCCAAGACCCTGGCGGGAGGGCCACCGGGGAGCTGTTTTTT.

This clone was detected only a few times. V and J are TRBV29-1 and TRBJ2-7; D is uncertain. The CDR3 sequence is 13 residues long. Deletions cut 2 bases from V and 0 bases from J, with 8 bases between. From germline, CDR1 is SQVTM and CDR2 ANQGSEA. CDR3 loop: CSVESESSYEQYF. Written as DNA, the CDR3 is TGCAGCGTTGAATCGGAGAGCTCCTACGAGCAGTACTTC.

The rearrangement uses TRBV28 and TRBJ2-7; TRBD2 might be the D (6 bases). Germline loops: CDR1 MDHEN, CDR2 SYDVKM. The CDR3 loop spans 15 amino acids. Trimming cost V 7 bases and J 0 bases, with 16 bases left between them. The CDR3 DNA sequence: TGTGCCAGCAATTCCCTAGCGACTAGCTCCTACGAGCAGTACTTC. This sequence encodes CASNSLATSSYEQYF.

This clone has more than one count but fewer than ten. CDR3 in DNA: TGTGCCAGCAGTGAGGGTAGCCGCGAGCAGTACTTC. Translation gives CASSEGSREQYF. The gene calls are TRBV25-1 and TRBJ2-7; D gene unclear. The CDR3 loop spans 12 amino acids. The germline V gene encodes CDR1 MGHDK and CDR2 SYGVNS. Trimming took off 3 bases at V and 6 bases at J, with 9 bases between the two ends.

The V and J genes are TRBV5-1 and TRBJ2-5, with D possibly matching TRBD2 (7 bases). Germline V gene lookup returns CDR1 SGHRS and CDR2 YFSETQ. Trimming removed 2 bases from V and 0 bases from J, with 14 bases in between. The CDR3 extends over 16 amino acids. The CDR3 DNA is TGCGCCAGCAGCTTAGCCGGGGGGCTAGACCAAGAGACCCAGTACTTC. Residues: CASSLAGGLDQETQYF.

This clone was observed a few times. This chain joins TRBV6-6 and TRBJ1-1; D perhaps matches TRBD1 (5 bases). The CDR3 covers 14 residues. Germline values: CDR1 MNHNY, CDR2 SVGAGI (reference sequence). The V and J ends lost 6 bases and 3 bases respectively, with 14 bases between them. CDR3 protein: CASRPVGLHTEAFF. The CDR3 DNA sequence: TGTGCCAGCAGGCCCGTGGGGCTTCACACTGAAGCTTTCTTT.

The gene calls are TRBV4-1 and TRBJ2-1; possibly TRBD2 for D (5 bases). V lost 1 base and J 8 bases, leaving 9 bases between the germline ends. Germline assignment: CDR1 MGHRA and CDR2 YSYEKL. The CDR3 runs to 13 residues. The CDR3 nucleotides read TGCGCCAGCAGCCAAGGGGAGCGCGATGAGCAGTTCTTC. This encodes CASSQGERDEQFF.

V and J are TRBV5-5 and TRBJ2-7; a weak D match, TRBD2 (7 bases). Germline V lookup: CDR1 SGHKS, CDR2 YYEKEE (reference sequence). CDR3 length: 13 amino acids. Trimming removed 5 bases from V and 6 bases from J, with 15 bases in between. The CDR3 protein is CASRPRGAGEQYF. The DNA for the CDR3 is TGTGCCAGCAGGCCCCGGGGGGCAGGCGAGCAGTACTTC.

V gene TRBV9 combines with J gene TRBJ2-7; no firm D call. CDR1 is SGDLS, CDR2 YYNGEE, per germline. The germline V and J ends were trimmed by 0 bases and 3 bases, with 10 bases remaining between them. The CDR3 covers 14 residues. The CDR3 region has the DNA TGTGCCAGCAGCGTAGACGGCGGATTCTACGAGCAGTACTTC. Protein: CASSVDGGFYEQYF.

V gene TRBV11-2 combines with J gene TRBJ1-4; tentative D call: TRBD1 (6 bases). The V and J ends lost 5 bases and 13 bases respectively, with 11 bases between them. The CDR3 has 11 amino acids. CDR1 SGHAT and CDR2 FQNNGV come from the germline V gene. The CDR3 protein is CASSPRGGLFF. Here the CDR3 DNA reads TGTGCCAGCAGCCCCCGAGGGGGACTGTTTTTT.

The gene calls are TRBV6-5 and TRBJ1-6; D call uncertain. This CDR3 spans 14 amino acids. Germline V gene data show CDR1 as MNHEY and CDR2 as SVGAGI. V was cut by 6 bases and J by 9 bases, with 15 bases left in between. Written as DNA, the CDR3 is TGTGCCAGCAGGCCCAGCCTCGGGGTTTCACCCCTCCACTTT. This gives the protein CASRPSLGVSPLHF.

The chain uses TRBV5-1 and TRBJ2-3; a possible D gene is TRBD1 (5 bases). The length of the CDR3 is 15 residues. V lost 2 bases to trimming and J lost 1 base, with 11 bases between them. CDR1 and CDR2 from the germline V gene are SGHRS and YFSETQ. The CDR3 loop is CASSFTGSGTDTQYF. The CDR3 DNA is TGCGCCAGCAGCTTCACAGGTTCTGGCACAGATACGCAGTATTTT. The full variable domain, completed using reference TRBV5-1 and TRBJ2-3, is KAGVTQTPRYLIKTRGQQVTLSCSPISGHRSVSWYQQTPGQGLQFLFEYFSETQRNKGNFPGRFSGRQFSNSRSEMNVSTLELGDSALYLCASSFTGSGTDTQYFGPGTRLTVL.

CDR3 in DNA: TGTGCCATCAGTGAGTCGGCAGGGGGCGTTTCACCCCTCCACTTT. The encoded protein is CAISESAGGVSPLHF. The chain joins TRBV10-3 to TRBJ1-6, with 8 bases identical to TRBD1. CDR1 is ENHRY, CDR2 SYGVKD, per germline. Trimming took 0 bases from V and 9 from J; bases not matched to a gene: 4. The CDR3 sequence is 15 residues long.

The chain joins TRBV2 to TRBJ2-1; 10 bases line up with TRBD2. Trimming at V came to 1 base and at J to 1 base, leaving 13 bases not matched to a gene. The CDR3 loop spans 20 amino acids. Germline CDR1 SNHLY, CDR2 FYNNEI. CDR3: CASSEVVGGEAGGSYNEQFF. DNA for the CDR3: TGTGCCAGCAGTGAAGTCGTCGGTGGGGAAGCGGGAGGGTCCTACAATGAGCAGTTCTTC.

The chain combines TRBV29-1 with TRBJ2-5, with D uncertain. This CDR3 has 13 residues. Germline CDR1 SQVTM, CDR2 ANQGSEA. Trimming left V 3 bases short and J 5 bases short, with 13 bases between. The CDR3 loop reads CSVDRAAGETQYF. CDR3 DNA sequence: TGCAGCGTTGATCGAGCTGCCGGTGAGACCCAGTACTTC. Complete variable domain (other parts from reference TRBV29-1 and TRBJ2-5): SAVISQKPSRDICQRGTSLTIQCQVDSQVTMMFWYRQQPGQSLTLIATANQGSEATYESGFVIDKFPISRPNLTFSTLTVSNMSPEDSSIYLCSVDRAAGETQYFGPGTRLLVL.

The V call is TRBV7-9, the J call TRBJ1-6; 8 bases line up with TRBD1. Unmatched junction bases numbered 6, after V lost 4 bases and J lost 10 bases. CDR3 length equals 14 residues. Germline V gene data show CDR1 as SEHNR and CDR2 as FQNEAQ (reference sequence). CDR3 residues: CASSSGTGSSPLHF. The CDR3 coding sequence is TGTGCCAGCAGCTCCGGGACAGGCTCCTCACCCCTCCACTTT.

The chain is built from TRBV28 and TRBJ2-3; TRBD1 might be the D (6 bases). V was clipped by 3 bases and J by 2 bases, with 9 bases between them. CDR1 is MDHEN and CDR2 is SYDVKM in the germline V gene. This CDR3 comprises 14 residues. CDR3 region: CASSFGQLTDTQYF. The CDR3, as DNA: TGTGCCAGCAGTTTCGGACAGCTCACAGATACGCAGTATTTT. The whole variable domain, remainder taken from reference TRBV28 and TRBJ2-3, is DVKVTQSSRYLVKRTGEKVFLECVQDMDHENMFWYRQDPGLGLRLIYFSYDVKMKEKGDIPEGYSVSREKKERFSLILESASTNQTSMYLCASSFGQLTDTQYFGPGTRLTVL.

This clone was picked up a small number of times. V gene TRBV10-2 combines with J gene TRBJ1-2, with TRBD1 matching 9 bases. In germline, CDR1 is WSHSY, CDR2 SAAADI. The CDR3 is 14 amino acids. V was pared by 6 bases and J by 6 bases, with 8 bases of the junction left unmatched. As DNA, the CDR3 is TGCGCCAGCAGCACGGACAGGGGTTCGAATGGCTACACCTTC. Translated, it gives CASSTDRGSNGYTF.

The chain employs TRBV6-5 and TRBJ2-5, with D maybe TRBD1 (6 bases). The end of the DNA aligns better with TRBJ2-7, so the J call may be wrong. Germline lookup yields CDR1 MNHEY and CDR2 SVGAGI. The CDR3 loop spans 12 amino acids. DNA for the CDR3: TGTGCCAGCAGTTATCAGGGGTACGAGCAGTACTTC. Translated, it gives CASSYQGYEQYF.